This record looks at one TCR beta chain sequence and its context. No antigen is known for it. The data belong to a study of OX40 agonist ivuxolimab in advanced cancers. Clones were read by immunoSEQ multiplex PCR, and TCRdb kept only the in-frame ones, dropping some. The profile shows under 45,000 clones, 80% to 90% of them singletons. CDR3 size: 13 residues. V lost 0 bases, J lost 6 bases, and 8 bases lay in between. Germline V lookup: CDR1 SGHRS, CDR2 YFSETQ. Study-wide findings and caveats: CD8+ T cells averaged more expanded clones than CD4+. Low normalized T-cell clonal expansion was also seen in some nonresponders.

Collection of blood occurred at baseline, at cycle 4 day 1, and at cycle 7 day 1. This clonotype was obtained from an adult with an advanced solid tumor such as melanoma, head and neck, liver or kidney cancer. The chain is built from TRBV5-1 and TRBJ2-3; D gene uncertain. Material: CD4+ or CD8+ T cells sorted from blood, obtained in a trial of the OX40 agonist ivuxolimab. The CDR3 is CASSLEGFDTQYF. CDR3 nucleotides: TGCGCCAGCAGCTTGGAAGGGTTTGATACGCAGTATTTT.